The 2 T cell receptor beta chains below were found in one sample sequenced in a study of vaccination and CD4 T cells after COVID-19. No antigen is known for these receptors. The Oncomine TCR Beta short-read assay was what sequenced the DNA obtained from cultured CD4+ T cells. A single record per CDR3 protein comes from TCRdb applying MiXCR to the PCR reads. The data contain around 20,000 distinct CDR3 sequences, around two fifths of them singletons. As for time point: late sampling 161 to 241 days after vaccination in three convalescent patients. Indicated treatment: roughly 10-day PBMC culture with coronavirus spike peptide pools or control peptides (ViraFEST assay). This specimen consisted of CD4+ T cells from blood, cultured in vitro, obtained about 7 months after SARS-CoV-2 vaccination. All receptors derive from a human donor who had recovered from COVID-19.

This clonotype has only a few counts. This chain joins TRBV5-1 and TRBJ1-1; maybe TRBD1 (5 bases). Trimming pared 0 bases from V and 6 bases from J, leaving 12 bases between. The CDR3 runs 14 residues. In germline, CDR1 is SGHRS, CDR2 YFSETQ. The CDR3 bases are TGCGCCAGCAGCTTGGTGGTGGACACCTCTGAAGCTTTCTTT. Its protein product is CASSLVVDTSEAFF.

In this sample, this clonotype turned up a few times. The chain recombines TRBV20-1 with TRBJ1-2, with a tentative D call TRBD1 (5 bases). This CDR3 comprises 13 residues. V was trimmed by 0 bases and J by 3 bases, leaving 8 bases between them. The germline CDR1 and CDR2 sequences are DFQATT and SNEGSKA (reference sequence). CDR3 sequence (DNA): TGCAGTGCTAGAGATACGGGGGACTATGGCTACACCTTC. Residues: CSARDTGDYGYTF.